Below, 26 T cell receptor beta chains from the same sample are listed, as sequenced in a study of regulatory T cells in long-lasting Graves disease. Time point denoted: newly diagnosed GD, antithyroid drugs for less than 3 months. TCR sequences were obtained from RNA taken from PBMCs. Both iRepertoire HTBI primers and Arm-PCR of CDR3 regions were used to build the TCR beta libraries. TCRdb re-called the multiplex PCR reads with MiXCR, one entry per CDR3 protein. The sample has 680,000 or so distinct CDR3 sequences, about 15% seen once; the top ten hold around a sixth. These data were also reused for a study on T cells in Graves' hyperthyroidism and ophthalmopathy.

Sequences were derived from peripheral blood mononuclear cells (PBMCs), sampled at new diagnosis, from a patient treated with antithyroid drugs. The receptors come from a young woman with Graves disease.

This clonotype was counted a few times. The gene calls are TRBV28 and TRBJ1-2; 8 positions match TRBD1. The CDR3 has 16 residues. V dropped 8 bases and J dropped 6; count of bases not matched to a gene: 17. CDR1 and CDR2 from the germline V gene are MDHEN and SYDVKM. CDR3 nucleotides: TGTGCCAGCCGGACTAGCTGGACAGGGAAAATTGATGGCTACACCTTC. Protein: CASRTSWTGKIDGYTF.

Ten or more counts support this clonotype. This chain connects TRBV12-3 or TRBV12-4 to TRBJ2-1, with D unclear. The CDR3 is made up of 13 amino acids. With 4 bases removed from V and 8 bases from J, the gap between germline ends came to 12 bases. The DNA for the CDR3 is TGTGCCAGCAGTTGGGCAGGAGAGGATGAGCAGTTCTTC. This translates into CASSWAGEDEQFF.

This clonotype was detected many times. CDR3 nucleotides: TGTGCCAGCAGTCCCACCGGGCGGTGGGGGGCAGATACGCAGTATTTT. Translation: CASSPTGRWGADTQYF. The gene calls are TRBV12-3 or TRBV12-4 and TRBJ2-3; D may be TRBD2 (6 bases). Trimming removed 5 bases at V and 4 bases at J, with 19 bases between. The CDR3 is 16 residues long.

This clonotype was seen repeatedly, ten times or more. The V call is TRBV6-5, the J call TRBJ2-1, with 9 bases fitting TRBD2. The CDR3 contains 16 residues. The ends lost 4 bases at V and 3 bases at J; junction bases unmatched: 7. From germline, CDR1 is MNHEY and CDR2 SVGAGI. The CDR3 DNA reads TGTGCCAGCAGTTCGCCCGGGACTAGCATCTACAATGAGCAGTTCTTC. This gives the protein CASSSPGTSIYNEQFF.

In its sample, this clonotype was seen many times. This chain's CDR3 is CASNAPDPEKLFF. The CDR3 nucleotides read TGTGCCAGCAACGCGCCAGACCCTGAAAAACTGTTTTTT. The rearrangement uses TRBV2 and TRBJ1-4; D is unresolved. CDR3 length equals 13 residues. Germline V lookup: CDR1 SNHLY, CDR2 FYNNEI. Trimming removed 7 bases from V and 7 bases from J, with 13 bases in between.

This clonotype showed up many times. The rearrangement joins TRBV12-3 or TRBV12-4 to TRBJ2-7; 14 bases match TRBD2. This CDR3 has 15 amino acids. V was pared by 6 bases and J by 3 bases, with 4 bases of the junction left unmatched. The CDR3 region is CASRAGTSGSYEQYF. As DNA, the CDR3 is TGTGCCAGCAGAGCAGGGACTAGCGGGAGCTACGAGCAGTACTTC.

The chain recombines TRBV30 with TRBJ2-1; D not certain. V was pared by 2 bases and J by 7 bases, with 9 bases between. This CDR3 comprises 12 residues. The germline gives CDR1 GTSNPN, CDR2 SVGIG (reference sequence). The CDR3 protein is CAWSLIGNEQFF. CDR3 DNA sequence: TGTGCCTGGAGTCTCATCGGTAATGAGCAGTTCTTC.

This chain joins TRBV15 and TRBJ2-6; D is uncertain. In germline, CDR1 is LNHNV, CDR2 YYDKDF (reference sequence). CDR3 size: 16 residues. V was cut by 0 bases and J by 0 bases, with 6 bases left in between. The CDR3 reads CATSREGDSGANVLTF. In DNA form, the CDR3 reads TGTGCCACCAGCAGAGAGGGCGACTCTGGGGCCAACGTCCTGACTTTC.

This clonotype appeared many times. CDR3 in amino acids: CASSESRGRGYGYTF. As DNA, the CDR3 is TGTGCCAGCAGTGAAAGCCGGGGACGAGGCTATGGCTACACCTTC. V is TRBV6-1 and J is TRBJ1-2; D might be TRBD1 (5 bases). Germline V gene lookup returns CDR1 MNHNS and CDR2 SASEGT. V lost 2 bases and J 4 bases, leaving 14 bases between the germline ends. This CDR3 comprises 15 residues.

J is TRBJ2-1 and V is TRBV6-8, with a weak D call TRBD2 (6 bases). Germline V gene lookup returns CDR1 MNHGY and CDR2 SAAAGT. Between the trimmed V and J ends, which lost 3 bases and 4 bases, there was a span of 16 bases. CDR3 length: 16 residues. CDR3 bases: TGTGCCAGCAGTTATAGGGGCGGGAAACCGTACAATGAGCAGTTCTTC. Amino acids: CASSYRGGKPYNEQFF.

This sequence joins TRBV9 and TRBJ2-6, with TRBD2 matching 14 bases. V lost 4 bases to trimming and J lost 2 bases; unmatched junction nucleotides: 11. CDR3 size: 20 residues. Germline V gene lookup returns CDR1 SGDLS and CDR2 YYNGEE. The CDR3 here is CASSPRLAGGAEPGANVLTF. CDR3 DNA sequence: TGTGCCAGCAGCCCTCGACTAGCGGGAGGGGCAGAGCCTGGGGCCAACGTCCTGACTTTC. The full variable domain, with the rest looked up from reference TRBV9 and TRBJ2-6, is DSGVTQTPKHLITATGQRVTLRCSPRSGDLSVYWYQQSLDQGLQFLIQYYNGEERAKGNILERFSAQQFPDLHSELNLSSLELGDSALYFCASSPRLAGGAEPGANVLTFGAGSRLTVL.

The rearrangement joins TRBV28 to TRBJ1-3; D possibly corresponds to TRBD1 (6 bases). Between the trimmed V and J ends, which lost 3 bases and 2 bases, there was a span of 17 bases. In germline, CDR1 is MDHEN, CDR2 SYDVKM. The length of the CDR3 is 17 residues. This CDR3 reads CASSFLVTGTAGNTIYF. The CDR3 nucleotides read TGTGCCAGCAGTTTCCTCGTAACAGGGACTGCTGGAAACACCATATATTTT.

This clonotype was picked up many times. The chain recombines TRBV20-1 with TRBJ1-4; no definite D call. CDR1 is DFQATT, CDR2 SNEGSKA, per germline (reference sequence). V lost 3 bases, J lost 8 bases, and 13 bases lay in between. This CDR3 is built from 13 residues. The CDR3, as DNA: TGCAGTGCTAGTTCGGGCGCGGGGGAAAAACTGTTTTTT. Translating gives CSASSGAGEKLFF.

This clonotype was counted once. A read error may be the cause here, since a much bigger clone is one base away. CDR3 sequence: CASIRGSSNYSYTF. CDR3 nucleotides: TGTGCCAGTATCCGAGGGAGTTCTAACTATAGCTACACCTTC. This chain connects TRBV19 to TRBJ1-2; no clear D. Germline CDR1 and CDR2: LNHDA and SQIVND (reference sequence). The CDR3 runs to 14 residues.

CDR3 sequence (DNA): TGTGCCTGGACAGGGGAGGCTAATGAAAAACTGTTTTTT. It specifies CAWTGEANEKLFF. This rearrangement joins TRBV30 to TRBJ1-4, with D perhaps matching TRBD1 (6 bases). The ends were cut back, 4 bases at V and 3 bases at J, with 9 bases in the middle. Germline V CDR1 and CDR2: GTSNPN, SVGIG (reference sequence). The CDR3 covers 13 residues.

Here the CDR3 DNA reads TGTGCCAGCAGCCTCCGGGGGGCGGGACGGAGTGATACGCAGTATTTT. This sequence encodes CASSLRGAGRSDTQYF. The chain carries TRBV7-3 and TRBJ2-3; weak D call: TRBD2 (7 bases). V gave up 5 bases and J gave up 6 bases, with 21 bases separating them. Per germline, CDR1 SGHTA and CDR2 FQGTGA. The CDR3 runs 16 residues.

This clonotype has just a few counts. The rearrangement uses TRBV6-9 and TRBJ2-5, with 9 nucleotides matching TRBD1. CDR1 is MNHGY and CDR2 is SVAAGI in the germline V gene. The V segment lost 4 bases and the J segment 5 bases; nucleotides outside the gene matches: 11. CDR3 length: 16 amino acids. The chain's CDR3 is CASSFTGQGRRETQYF. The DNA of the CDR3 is TGTGCCAGCAGTTTCACGGGACAGGGAAGGAGGGAGACCCAGTACTTC.

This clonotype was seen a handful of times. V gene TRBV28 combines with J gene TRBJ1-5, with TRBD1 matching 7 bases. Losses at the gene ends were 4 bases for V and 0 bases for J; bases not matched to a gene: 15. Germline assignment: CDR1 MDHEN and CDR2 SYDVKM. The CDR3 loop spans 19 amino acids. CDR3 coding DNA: TGTGCCAGCAGTTCCGACAGGGAGCGGTTGGGAGTTAGCAATCAGCCCCAGCATTTT. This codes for CASSSDRERLGVSNQPQHF.

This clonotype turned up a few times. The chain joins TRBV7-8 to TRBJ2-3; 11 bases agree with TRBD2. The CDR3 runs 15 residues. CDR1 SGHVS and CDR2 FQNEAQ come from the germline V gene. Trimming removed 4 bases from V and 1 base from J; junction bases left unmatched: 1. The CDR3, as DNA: TGTGCCAGCAGCTCACTAGCGGGGGGCACAGATACGCAGTATTTT. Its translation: CASSSLAGGTDTQYF.

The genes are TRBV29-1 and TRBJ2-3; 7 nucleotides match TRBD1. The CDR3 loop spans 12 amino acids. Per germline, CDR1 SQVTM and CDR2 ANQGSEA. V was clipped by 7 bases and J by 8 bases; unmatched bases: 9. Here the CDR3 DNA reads TGCAGCGCTCGACAGGGCCCAGCTACGCAGTATTTT. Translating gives CSARQGPATQYF.

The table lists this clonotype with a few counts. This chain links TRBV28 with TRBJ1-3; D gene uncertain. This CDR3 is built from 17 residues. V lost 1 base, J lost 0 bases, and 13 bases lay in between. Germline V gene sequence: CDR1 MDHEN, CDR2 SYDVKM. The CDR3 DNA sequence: TGTGCCAGCAGTTTATCCACTCACCCGATCTCTGGAAACACCATATATTTT. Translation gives CASSLSTHPISGNTIYF.

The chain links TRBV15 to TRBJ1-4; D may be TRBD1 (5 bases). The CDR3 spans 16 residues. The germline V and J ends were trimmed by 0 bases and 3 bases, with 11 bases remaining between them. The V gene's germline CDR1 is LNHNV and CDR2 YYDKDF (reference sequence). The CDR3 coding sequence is TGTGCCACCAGCAGAGATTTCGGGGGATCTAATGAAAAACTGTTTTTT. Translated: CATSRDFGGSNEKLFF.

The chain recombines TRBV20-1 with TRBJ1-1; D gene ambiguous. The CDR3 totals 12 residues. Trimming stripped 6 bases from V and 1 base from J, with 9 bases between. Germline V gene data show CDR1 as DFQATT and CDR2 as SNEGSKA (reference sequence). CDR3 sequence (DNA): TGCAGTGCCCCCCGGACGAACACTGAAGCTTTCTTT. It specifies CSAPRTNTEAFF.

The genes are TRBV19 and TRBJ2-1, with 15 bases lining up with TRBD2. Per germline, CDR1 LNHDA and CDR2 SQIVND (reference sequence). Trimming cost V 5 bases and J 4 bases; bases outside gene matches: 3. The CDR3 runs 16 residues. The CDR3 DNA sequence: TGTGCCAGTAGTCTCGGGACTAGCGGGGGGTACAATGAGCAGTTCTTC. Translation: CASSLGTSGGYNEQFF. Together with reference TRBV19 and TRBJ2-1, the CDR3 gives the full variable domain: DGGITQSPKYLFRKEGQNVTLSCEQNLNHDAMYWYRQDPGQGLRLIYYSQIVNDFQKGDIAEGYSVSREKKESFPLTVTSAQKNPTAFYLCASSLGTSGGYNEQFFGPGTRLTVL.

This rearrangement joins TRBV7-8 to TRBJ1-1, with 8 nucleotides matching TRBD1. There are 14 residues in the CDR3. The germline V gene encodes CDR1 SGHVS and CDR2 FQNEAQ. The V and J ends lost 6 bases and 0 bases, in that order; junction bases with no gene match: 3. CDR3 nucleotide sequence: TGTGCCAGCAGGCACAGGGGGATGAACACTGAAGCTTTCTTT. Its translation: CASRHRGMNTEAFF.

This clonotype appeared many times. DNA of the CDR3: TGTGCCAGCAGGAGAAGTAGCGGGAGGGGGGTTAATGAGCAGTTCTTC. Protein product: CASRRSSGRGVNEQFF. V is TRBV27 and J is TRBJ2-1; TRBD2 matches 11 bases. CDR1 is MNHEY and CDR2 is SMNVEV in the germline V gene (reference sequence). This CDR3 is 16 amino acids long. V dropped 6 bases and J dropped 7; count of bases not matched to a gene: 11.